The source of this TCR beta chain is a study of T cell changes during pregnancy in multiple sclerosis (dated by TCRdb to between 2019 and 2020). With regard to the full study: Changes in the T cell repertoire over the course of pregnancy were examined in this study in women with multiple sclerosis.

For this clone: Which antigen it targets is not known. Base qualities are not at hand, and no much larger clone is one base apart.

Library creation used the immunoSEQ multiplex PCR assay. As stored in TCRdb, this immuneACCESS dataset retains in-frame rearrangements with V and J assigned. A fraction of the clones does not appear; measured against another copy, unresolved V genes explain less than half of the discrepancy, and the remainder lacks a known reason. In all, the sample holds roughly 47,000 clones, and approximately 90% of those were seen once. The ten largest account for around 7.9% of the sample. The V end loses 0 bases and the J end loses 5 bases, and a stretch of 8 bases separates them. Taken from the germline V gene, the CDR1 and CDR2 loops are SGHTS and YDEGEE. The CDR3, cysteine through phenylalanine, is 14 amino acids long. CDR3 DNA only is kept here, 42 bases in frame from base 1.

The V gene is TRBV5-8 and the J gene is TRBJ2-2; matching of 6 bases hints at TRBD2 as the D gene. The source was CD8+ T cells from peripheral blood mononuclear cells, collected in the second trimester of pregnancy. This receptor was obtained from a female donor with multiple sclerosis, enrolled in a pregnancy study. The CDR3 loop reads CASSLVGGTGELFF. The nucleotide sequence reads TGTGCCAGCAGCTTGGTTGGGGGGACCGGGGAGCTGTTTTTT.